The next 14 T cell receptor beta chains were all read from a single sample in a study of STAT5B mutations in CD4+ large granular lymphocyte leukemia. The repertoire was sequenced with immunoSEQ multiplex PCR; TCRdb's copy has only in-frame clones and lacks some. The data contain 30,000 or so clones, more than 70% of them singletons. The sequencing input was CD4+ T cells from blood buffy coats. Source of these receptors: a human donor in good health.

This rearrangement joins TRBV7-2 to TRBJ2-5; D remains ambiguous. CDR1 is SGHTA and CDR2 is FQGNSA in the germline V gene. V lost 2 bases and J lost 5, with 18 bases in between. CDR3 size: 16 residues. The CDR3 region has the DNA TGTGCCAGCAGCTTAAATCCTACAGTTCCCGGGGAGACCCAGTACTTC. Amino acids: CASSLNPTVPGETQYF.

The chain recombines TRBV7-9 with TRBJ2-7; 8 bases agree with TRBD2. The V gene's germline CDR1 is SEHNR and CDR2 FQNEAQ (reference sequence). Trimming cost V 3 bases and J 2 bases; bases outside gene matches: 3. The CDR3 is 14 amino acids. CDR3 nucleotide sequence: TGTGCCAGCAGCTTCTTAGCGGGAACCTACGAGCAGTACTTC. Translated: CASSFLAGTYEQYF. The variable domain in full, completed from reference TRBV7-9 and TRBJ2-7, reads DTGVSQNPRHKITKRGQNVTFRCDPISEHNRLYWYRQTLGQGPEFLTYFQNEAQLEKSRLLSDRFSAERPKGSFSTLEIQRTEQGDSAMYLCASSFLAGTYEQYFGPGTRLTVT.

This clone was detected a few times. The CDR3 region has the DNA TGTGCGGGGCAGGGTAATGAAAAACTGTTTTTT. It encodes CAGQGNEKLFF. This chain joins TRBV30 and TRBJ1-4, with D maybe TRBD1 (5 bases). The CDR3 is 11 residues long. CDR1 and CDR2 (germline): GTSNPN, SVGIG (reference sequence).

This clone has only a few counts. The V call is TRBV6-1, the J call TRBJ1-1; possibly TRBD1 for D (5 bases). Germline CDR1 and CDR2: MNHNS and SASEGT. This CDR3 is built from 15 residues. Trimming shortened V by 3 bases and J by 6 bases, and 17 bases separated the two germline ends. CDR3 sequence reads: CASSDQGLAYAEAFF. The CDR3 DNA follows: TGTGCCAGCAGTGACCAGGGTCTGGCATACGCTGAAGCTTTCTTT.

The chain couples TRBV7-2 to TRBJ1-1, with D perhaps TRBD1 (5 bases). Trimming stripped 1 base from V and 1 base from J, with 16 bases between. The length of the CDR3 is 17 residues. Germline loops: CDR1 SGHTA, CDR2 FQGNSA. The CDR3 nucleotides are TGTGCCAGCAGCTTAGGGGGGGGGATGACAGCGAACACTGAAGCTTTCTTT. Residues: CASSLGGGMTANTEAFF.

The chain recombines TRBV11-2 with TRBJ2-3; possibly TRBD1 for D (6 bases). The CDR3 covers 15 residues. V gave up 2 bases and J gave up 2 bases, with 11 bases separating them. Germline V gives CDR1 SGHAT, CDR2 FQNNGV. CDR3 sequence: CASSLRTAFTDTQYF. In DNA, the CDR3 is TGTGCCAGCAGCTTACGGACAGCTTTCACAGATACGCAGTATTTT.

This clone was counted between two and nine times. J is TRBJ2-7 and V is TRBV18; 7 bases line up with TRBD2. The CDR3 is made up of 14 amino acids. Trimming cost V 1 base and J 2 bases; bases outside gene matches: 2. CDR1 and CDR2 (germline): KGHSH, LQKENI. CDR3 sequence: CASSPRREPYEQYF. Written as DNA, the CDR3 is TGTGCCAGCTCACCACGGCGGGAGCCCTACGAGCAGTACTTC.

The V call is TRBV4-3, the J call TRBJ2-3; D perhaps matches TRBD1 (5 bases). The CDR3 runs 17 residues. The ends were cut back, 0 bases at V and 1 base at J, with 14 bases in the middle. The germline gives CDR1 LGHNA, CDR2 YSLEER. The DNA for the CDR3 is TGCGCCAGCAGCCAAGATTCGTACAGGACCGGCACAGATACGCAGTATTTT. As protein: CASSQDSYRTGTDTQYF.

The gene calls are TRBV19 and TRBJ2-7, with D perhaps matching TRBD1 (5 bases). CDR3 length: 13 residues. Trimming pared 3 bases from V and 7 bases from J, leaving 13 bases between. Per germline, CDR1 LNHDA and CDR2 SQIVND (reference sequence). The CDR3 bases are TGTGCCAGTAGTATCCCCCACAGGAGTGAGCAGTACTTC. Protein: CASSIPHRSEQYF. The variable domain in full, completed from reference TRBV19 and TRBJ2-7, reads DGGITQSPKYLFRKEGQNVTLSCEQNLNHDAMYWYRQDPGQGLRLIYYSQIVNDFQKGDIAEGYSVSREKKESFPLTVTSAQKNPTAFYLCASSIPHRSEQYFGPGTRLTVT.

DNA of the CDR3: TGTGCCAGCAGCCTACGACGTGGAGGAGCCCAAGTATGGTCCCAGTACTTC. Translated, it gives CASSLRRGGAQVWSQYF. The chain combines TRBV7-8 with TRBJ2-5, with D possibly TRBD2 on 5 matching bases. CDR1 and CDR2 from the germline V gene are SGHVS and FQNEAQ. There are 17 residues in the CDR3. V was shortened by 5 bases and J by 9 bases, with 28 bases between the two germline ends.

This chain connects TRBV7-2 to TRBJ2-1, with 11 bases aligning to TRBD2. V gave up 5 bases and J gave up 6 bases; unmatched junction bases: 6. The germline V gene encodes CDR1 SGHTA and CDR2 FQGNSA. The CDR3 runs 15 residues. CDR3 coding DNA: TGTGCCAGCAGCCGATCTAGCGGGAGGACCAATGAGCAGTTCTTC. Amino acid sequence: CASSRSSGRTNEQFF.

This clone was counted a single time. The CDR3 coding sequence is TGTGCCAGCAGCTTGGGACAGGTCAATCAGCCCCAGCATTTT. Protein: CASSLGQVNQPQHF. The gene calls are TRBV5-6 and TRBJ1-5; a possible D gene is TRBD1 (6 bases). V shed 0 bases and J shed 3 bases, with 7 bases lying between them. Germline CDR1 is SGHDT and CDR2 is YYEEEE. CDR3 length equals 14 residues.

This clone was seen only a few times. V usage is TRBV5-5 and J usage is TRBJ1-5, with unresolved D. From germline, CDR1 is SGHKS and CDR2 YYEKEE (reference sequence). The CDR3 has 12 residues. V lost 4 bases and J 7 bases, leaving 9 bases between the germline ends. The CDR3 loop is CASSEGQQPQHF. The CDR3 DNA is TGTGCCAGCAGCGAAGGGCAACAGCCCCAGCATTTT.

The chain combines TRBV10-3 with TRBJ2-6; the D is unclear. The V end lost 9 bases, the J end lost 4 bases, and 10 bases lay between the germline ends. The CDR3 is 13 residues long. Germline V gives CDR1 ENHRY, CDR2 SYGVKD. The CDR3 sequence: CAIRTVGANVLTF. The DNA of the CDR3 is TGTGCCATTCGGACGGTGGGGGCCAACGTCCTGACTTTC.